A single sample gave rise to the 23 T cell receptor beta chains below, sequenced in a study of T-cell memory formation after mild COVID-19. TCRdb re-called the 5' RACE reads through MiXCR, storing one row per CDR3 protein. The sample includes approximately 60,000 distinct CDR3 sequences, 8% to 9.5% of them seen just once. Material for sequencing was PBMCs or a T cell subset sorted from them (not recorded which). The receptors here all came from a man between 18 and 29 years old who had mild COVID-19 (a few samples of this study predate the infection). Cell type and time point are not known.

The table lists this clonotype with a few counts. V usage is TRBV24-1 and J usage is TRBJ2-1, with D possibly being TRBD1 or TRBD2 (5 bases each). This CDR3 has 12 amino acids. V lost 4 bases, J lost 10 bases, and 10 bases lay in between. CDR1 is KGHDR, CDR2 SFDVKD, per germline. CDR3 region: CATSDRGREQFF. CDR3 in DNA: TGTGCCACCAGTGACCGGGGCCGCGAGCAGTTCTTC.

The genes are TRBV5-1 and TRBJ2-1; no clear D. CDR1 and CDR2 from the germline V gene are SGHRS and YFSETQ. V was trimmed by 1 base and J by 8 bases, leaving 10 bases between them. The CDR3 is 13 amino acids. The CDR3 nucleotides are TGCGCCAGCAGCTTGAACTGGGGTCATGAGCAGTTCTTC. Protein product: CASSLNWGHEQFF.

The rearrangement uses TRBV29-1 and TRBJ2-1, with a possible D match to TRBD2 (7 bases). The V gene lost 7 bases and the J gene lost 7 bases, with 14 bases spanning the gap. CDR1 and CDR2 (germline): SQVTM, ANQGSEA. The CDR3 is 12 amino acids. CDR3 region: CSGKGGPNEQFF. The CDR3 region has the DNA TGCAGCGGAAAGGGGGGGCCGAATGAGCAGTTCTTC.

This chain connects TRBV20-1 to TRBJ1-1; TRBD1 might be the D (6 bases). CDR3 size: 13 residues. Trimming cost V 3 bases and J 4 bases, with 12 bases left between them. Per the germline V gene, CDR1 is DFQATT and CDR2 is SNEGSKA (reference sequence). The CDR3 sequence: CSASGGAATEAFF. The DNA for the CDR3 is TGCAGTGCTAGCGGGGGGGCGGCCACTGAAGCTTTCTTT.

V is TRBV4-1 and J is TRBJ1-1; no clear D gene. Germline V CDR1 and CDR2: MGHRA, YSYEKL. This CDR3 spans 16 amino acids. V gave up 2 bases and J gave up 1 base, with 14 bases separating them. CDR3 DNA sequence: TGCGCCAGCAGCCAACCCAGGAACCCCGAGAACACTGAAGCTTTCTTT. Translated: CASSQPRNPENTEAFF.

The chain carries TRBV11-2 and TRBJ1-3, with D unresolved. The CDR3 is 16 residues long. The V end lost 3 bases, the J end lost 0 bases, and 12 bases lay between the germline ends. Germline V gene lookup returns CDR1 SGHAT and CDR2 FQNNGV. The CDR3 is CASSFNAIVSGNTIYF. CDR3 DNA: TGTGCCAGCAGCTTCAACGCTATAGTCTCTGGAAACACCATATATTTT.

This clonotype was counted at least ten times. The chain joins TRBV20-1 to TRBJ2-3; D might be TRBD2 (7 bases). The CDR3 is 13 amino acids. Trimming shortened V by 6 bases and J by 2 bases, and 12 bases separated the two germline ends. CDR1 DFQATT and CDR2 SNEGSKA come from the germline V gene (reference sequence). CDR3 region: CSAEGGNTDTQYF. Written as DNA, the CDR3 is TGCAGTGCCGAGGGGGGGAACACAGATACGCAGTATTTT.

V and J are TRBV6-1 and TRBJ2-7; tentative D call: TRBD1 (6 bases). V was clipped by 7 bases and J by 2 bases, with 12 bases between them. CDR1 and CDR2 from the germline V gene are MNHNS and SASEGT. The CDR3 contains 13 residues. CDR3 residues: CASTRQVAYEQYV. The DNA for the CDR3 is TGTGCCAGCACAAGACAGGTCGCCTACGAGCAGTACGTC.

This clonotype was counted at least ten times. J is TRBJ2-2 and V is TRBV7-2, with D perhaps given as TRBD1 or TRBD2 (6 bases each). The V end lost 2 bases, the J end lost 4 bases, and 11 bases lay between the germline ends. Germline assignment: CDR1 SGHTA and CDR2 FQGNSA. This CDR3 spans 15 amino acids. The CDR3 coding sequence is TGTGCCAGCAGCTTAAGACTAGGGGGCACCGGGGAGCTGTTTTTT. Amino acids: CASSLRLGGTGELFF. The full variable domain, its missing parts supplied by reference TRBV7-2 and TRBJ2-2, is GAGVSQSPSNKVTEKGKDVELRCDPISGHTALYWYRQSLGQGLEFLIYFQGNSAPDKSGLPSDRFSAERTGGSVSTLTIQRTQQEDSAVYLCASSLRLGGTGELFFGEGSRLTVL.

This chain joins TRBV7-9 and TRBJ1-2; D is perhaps TRBD1 (5 bases). The germline V and J ends were trimmed by 4 bases and 3 bases, with 15 bases remaining between them. Germline V gene data show CDR1 as SEHNR and CDR2 as FQNEAQ (reference sequence). CDR3 size: 15 residues. In DNA, the CDR3 is TGTGCCAGCAGCTCACAACTTCAGGGTGACTATGGCTACACCTTC. This gives the protein CASSSQLQGDYGYTF.

This clonotype showed up just a few times. The chain recombines TRBV24-1 with TRBJ2-3, with 7 bases identical to TRBD1. The J segment lost 6 bases and the V segment lost 5 bases, leaving 4 bases of the junction unmatched. CDR1 is KGHDR and CDR2 is SFDVKD in the germline V gene. There are 13 residues in the CDR3. The CDR3 bases are TGTGCCACCAGTGCTATGGGACAGGATACGCAGTATTTT. The encoded protein is CATSAMGQDTQYF.

This clonotype was seen a few times. The chain combines TRBV5-1 with TRBJ2-1, with a tentative D call TRBD1 (5 bases). The CDR3 runs 16 residues. Germline CDR1 is SGHRS and CDR2 is YFSETQ. Trimming took 1 base from V and 3 from J, leaving 14 bases between them. In DNA form, the CDR3 reads TGCGCCAGCAGCTTGAATGACTGGGGCAGCTACAATGAGCAGTTCTTC. Translating it yields CASSLNDWGSYNEQFF.

This clonotype was observed many times. The chain uses TRBV9 and TRBJ2-3, with no clear D. Trimming pared 3 bases from V and 8 bases from J, leaving 13 bases between. The CDR3 is 13 amino acids. CDR1 SGDLS and CDR2 YYNGEE come from the germline V gene. The CDR3 nucleotides are TGTGCCAGCAGCGGGACCCTCTTGGGTACGCAGTATTTT. This gives the protein CASSGTLLGTQYF.

A word on this clonotype: A junction boundary mismatches the germline segment, possibly from a read error. The chain joins TRBV11-2 to TRBJ1-5; unclear D gene. Germline values: CDR1 SGHAT, CDR2 FQNNGV. This CDR3 contains 14 residues. The CDR3 region has the DNA TGTGCCAGCAGCCTAGACCTAAGCAATCAGCCCCAGCATTTT. Its translation is CASSLDLSNQPQHF.

This clonotype was recorded a few times. The chain carries TRBV6-2 or TRBV6-3 and TRBJ1-6; 8 bases match TRBD1. V gave up 6 bases and J gave up 7 bases; unmatched junction bases: 8. Germline V lookup: CDR1 MNHEY, CDR2 SVGEGT. CDR3 size: 15 residues. This CDR3 reads CASSNFGQGNSPLHF. For the CDR3, the DNA is TGTGCCAGCAGCAACTTCGGACAGGGAAATTCACCCCTCCACTTT.

The V call is TRBV5-6, the J call TRBJ2-2, with TRBD1 as a possible D gene (5 bases). V was shortened by 1 base and J by 6 bases, with 16 bases between the two germline ends. Germline CDR1 and CDR2: SGHDT and YYEEEE. This CDR3 has 16 residues. The CDR3 bases are TGTGCCAGCAGCTTGTTCCCCAGGGCCGGGTCCGGGGAGCTGTTTTTT. This translates into CASSLFPRAGSGELFF.

This clonotype was counted at least ten times. V usage is TRBV7-9 and J usage is TRBJ2-5, with D perhaps assigned TRBD1 or TRBD2 (5 bases each). CDR3 length: 13 residues. Deletions cut 6 bases from V and 4 bases from J, with 12 bases between. Germline CDR1 is SEHNR and CDR2 is FQNEAQ (reference sequence). CDR3 sequence: CASSSPGLETQYF. The DNA for the CDR3 is TGTGCCAGCAGTTCTCCGGGGCTAGAGACCCAGTACTTC.

The chain is built from TRBV7-2 and TRBJ2-2; D not resolved. V lost 1 base and J lost 6, with 12 bases in between. Germline CDR1 and CDR2: SGHTA and FQGNSA. The CDR3 extends over 15 amino acids. CDR3 in DNA: TGTGCCAGCAGCTTAGGGCCCCGAGGTCCCGGGGAGCTGTTTTTT. Protein sequence: CASSLGPRGPGELFF.

The chain employs TRBV7-2 and TRBJ1-1; TRBD1 is a possible D gene (5 bases). The CDR3 is 12 amino acids. V lost 5 bases and J 5 bases, leaving 9 bases between the germline ends. Germline CDR1 SGHTA, CDR2 FQGNSA. DNA for the CDR3: TGTGCCAGCAGCGTCGAGGGGACTGAAGCTTTCTTT. Its protein is CASSVEGTEAFF. Full variable domain (missing parts from reference TRBV7-2 and TRBJ1-1): GAGVSQSPSNKVTEKGKDVELRCDPISGHTALYWYRQSLGQGLEFLIYFQGNSAPDKSGLPSDRFSAERTGGSVSTLTIQRTQQEDSAVYLCASSVEGTEAFFGQGTRLTVV.

This clonotype turned up a few times. The chain recombines TRBV20-1 with TRBJ1-2, with D uncertain. This CDR3 region has 12 residues. Germline CDR1 DFQATT, CDR2 SNEGSKA (reference sequence). Trimming cost V 1 base and J 3 bases, with 6 bases left between them. The CDR3, as DNA: TGCAGTGCTAGAGCAGAAGACTATGGCTACACCTTC. Its translation is CSARAEDYGYTF.

V is TRBV28 and J is TRBJ2-3; TRBD2 aligns across 14 bases. Looked up from germline, CDR1 is MDHEN and CDR2 is SYDVKM. This CDR3 contains 15 residues. Trimming cost V 6 bases and J 5 bases; bases outside gene matches: 4. CDR3 in amino acids: CASSGTSGGQDTQYF. As DNA, the CDR3 is TGTGCCAGCAGCGGGACTAGCGGGGGACAAGATACGCAGTATTTT.

The chain recombines TRBV10-3 with TRBJ2-7; D is uncertain. Germline CDR1 is ENHRY and CDR2 is SYGVKD. Between the trimmed V and J ends, which lost 3 bases and 6 bases, there was a span of 9 bases. This CDR3 is 12 amino acids long. CDR3 sequence: CAISEGLVEQYF. The CDR3 DNA reads TGTGCCATCAGTGAAGGGTTGGTCGAGCAGTACTTC.

The table lists this clonotype with a few counts. The chain couples TRBV6-2 or TRBV6-3 to TRBJ2-7, with 9 bases lining up with TRBD1. The CDR3 runs 14 residues. V was clipped by 2 bases and J by 3 bases; unmatched bases: 2. The germline CDR1 and CDR2 sequences are MNHEY and SVGEGT. The CDR3 nucleotides read TGTGCCAGCAGTTACAAGGACAGGGGCTACGAGCAGTACGTC. Residues: CASSYKDRGYEQYV.